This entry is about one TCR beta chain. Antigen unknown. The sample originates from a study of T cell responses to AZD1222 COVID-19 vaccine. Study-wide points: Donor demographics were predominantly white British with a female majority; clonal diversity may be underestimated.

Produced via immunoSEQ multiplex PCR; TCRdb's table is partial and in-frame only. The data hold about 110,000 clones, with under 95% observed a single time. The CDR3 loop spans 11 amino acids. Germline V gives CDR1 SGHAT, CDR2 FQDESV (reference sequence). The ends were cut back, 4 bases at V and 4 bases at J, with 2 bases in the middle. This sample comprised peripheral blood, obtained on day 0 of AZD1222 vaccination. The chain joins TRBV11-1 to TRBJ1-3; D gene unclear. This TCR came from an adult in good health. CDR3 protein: CASSWGNTIYF. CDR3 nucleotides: TGTGCCAGCAGCTGGGGAAACACCATATATTTT.